One and the same sample provided the 27 T cell receptor beta chains below, sequenced in a study of cytomegalovirus exposure and HLA in healthy donors (dated by TCRdb to 2015 to 2018). Library creation used the immunoSEQ multiplex PCR assay. A mixture of 60 forward primers for TCR Vbeta segments and 13 reverse primers for TCR Jbeta segments was used in the multiplex PCR. As stored in TCRdb, this immuneACCESS dataset retains in-frame rearrangements with V and J assigned. A fraction of the clones does not appear; measured against another copy, unresolved V genes explain less than half of the discrepancy, and the remainder lacks a known reason. This sample comprises about 200,000 clones, more than 60% of them detected only once. In total, the top ten clones hold 1.5% to 2% of the sample. The material sequenced was PBMCs. These receptors were obtained from a man in his fifties or sixties in good health and CMV-seronegative.

The chain employs TRBV29-1 and TRBJ2-7; 7 bases are a match to TRBD2. This CDR3 spans 13 amino acids. CDR1 is SQVTM and CDR2 is ANQGSEA in the germline V gene. V was pared by 1 base and J by 6 bases, with 6 bases of the junction left unmatched. CDR3 DNA: TGCAGCGTTGAAGGCTCAGGGAGGGGCGAGCAGTACTTC. This codes for CSVEGSGRGEQYF.

This clone was picked up a small number of times. The chain uses TRBV15 and TRBJ2-3; 11 nucleotides align to TRBD2. This CDR3 region has 17 residues. Losses at the gene ends were 5 bases for V and 5 bases for J; bases not matched to a gene: 12. The V gene's germline CDR1 is LNHNV and CDR2 YYDKDF (reference sequence). The CDR3 region is CATSGNLLAGVGDTQYF. Here the CDR3 DNA reads TGTGCCACCAGCGGTAACCTACTAGCGGGAGTAGGAGATACGCAGTATTTT.

The rearrangement uses TRBV18 and TRBJ1-1, with a weak D call TRBD1 (5 bases). Germline assignment: CDR1 KGHSH and CDR2 LQKENI. The V and J ends lost 6 bases and 0 bases respectively, with 11 bases between them. The CDR3 is 14 amino acids. Here the CDR3 DNA reads TGTGCCAGCTCGTTGACAGTTATGAACACTGAAGCTTTCTTT. It specifies CASSLTVMNTEAFF.

The chain links TRBV30 to TRBJ2-7; 8 bases fit TRBD2. The CDR3 sequence is 18 residues long. CDR1 is GTSNPN, CDR2 SVGIG, per germline (reference sequence). Losses at the gene ends were 4 bases for V and 1 base for J; bases not matched to a gene: 18. The CDR3 loop reads CAWTPSRASGSISYEQYF. CDR3 DNA sequence: TGTGCCTGGACCCCGTCCAGGGCAAGCGGGAGTATATCCTACGAGCAGTACTTC.

This chain connects TRBV5-1 to TRBJ2-7, with TRBD1 matching 9 bases. Trimming removed 1 base from V and 3 bases from J; junction bases left unmatched: 14. CDR3 length equals 18 residues. Germline CDR1 and CDR2: SGHRS and YFSETQ. CDR3 sequence: CASSLRIETGTGRYEQYF. The CDR3 region has the DNA TGCGCCAGCAGCTTGAGGATAGAGACCGGGACAGGGCGCTACGAGCAGTACTTC. The complete variable domain, with remaining parts taken from reference TRBV5-1 and TRBJ2-7, reads KAGVTQTPRYLIKTRGQQVTLSCSPISGHRSVSWYQQTPGQGLQFLFEYFSETQRNKGNFPGRFSGRQFSNSRSEMNVSTLELGDSALYLCASSLRIETGTGRYEQYFGPGTRLTVT.

The chain carries TRBV5-4 and TRBJ1-4, with D tentatively TRBD1 (5 bases). The CDR3 has 15 amino acids. Germline CDR1 reads SGHNT; CDR2 reads YYREEE (reference sequence). V was pared by 4 bases and J by 8 bases, with 18 bases between. The CDR3 region has the DNA TGTGCCAGCAGCCCCAGCCCGGGGGTAGGGGAAAAACTGTTTTTT. Translated, it gives CASSPSPGVGEKLFF.

This chain links TRBV28 with TRBJ2-3; D possibly corresponds to TRBD2 (5 bases). This CDR3 is built from 12 residues. The germline CDR1 and CDR2 sequences are MDHEN and SYDVKM. Trimming took off 11 bases at V and 5 bases at J, with 14 bases between the two ends. In nucleotides, the CDR3 is TGTGCCTCCGAGACCCGGGGAGATACGCAGTATTTT. The encoded protein is CASETRGDTQYF.

The genes are TRBV9 and TRBJ1-5; D is perhaps TRBD1 (6 bases). V was shortened by 7 bases and J by 0 bases, with 14 bases between the two germline ends. The CDR3 is made up of 15 amino acids. Germline-derived CDR1 and CDR2 are SGDLS and YYNGEE. The CDR3, as DNA: TGTGCCAGCTCCGCAGGGGCGGTTAGCAATCAGCCCCAGCATTTT. Its translation: CASSAGAVSNQPQHF.

The chain employs TRBV18 and TRBJ2-5; D not certain. The V end was cut by 0 bases, the J end by 1 base, with 6 bases between. The CDR3 totals 14 residues. Germline CDR1 is KGHSH and CDR2 is LQKENI. The CDR3 DNA reads TGTGCCAGCTCACCACCGGGCAGCCAAGAGACCCAGTACTTC. This gives the protein CASSPPGSQETQYF.

This clone has just a few counts. The chain combines TRBV6-5 with TRBJ1-2; 7 bases match TRBD1. The junction had 3 bases not matched to a gene; V was cut back by 4 bases and J by 4 bases. Germline V gives CDR1 MNHEY, CDR2 SVGAGI. This CDR3 contains 13 residues. The DNA of the CDR3 is TGTGCCAGCAGTTCGGACAGGAGCTATGGCTACACCTTC. Amino acids: CASSSDRSYGYTF.

This clone occurred many times. The gene calls are TRBV7-8 and TRBJ2-7, with D possibly TRBD1 on 6 matching bases. This CDR3 comprises 14 residues. In germline, CDR1 is SGHVS, CDR2 FQNEAQ. The germline V and J ends were trimmed by 5 bases and 7 bases, with 18 bases remaining between them. The CDR3 is CASSPHEQGWEQYF. The CDR3 bases are TGTGCCAGCAGCCCCCATGAACAGGGCTGGGAGCAGTACTTC.

The chain employs TRBV6-6 and TRBJ2-7, with D maybe TRBD1 (5 bases). Germline V gene lookup returns CDR1 MNHNY and CDR2 SVGAGI (reference sequence). CDR3 length: 14 amino acids. Deletions cut 7 bases from V and 0 bases from J, with 13 bases between. Here the CDR3 DNA reads TGTGCCAGCACCAAGACAGAGAGCTCCTACGAGCAGTACTTC. This gives the protein CASTKTESSYEQYF.

V is TRBV6-5 and J is TRBJ1-5; 9 bases align to TRBD1. V was clipped by 5 bases and J by 7 bases; unmatched bases: 6. Germline values: CDR1 MNHEY, CDR2 SVGAGI. The CDR3 loop spans 14 amino acids. DNA of the CDR3: TGTGCCAGCAGTGGGGACAGGGCGGGACAGCCCCAGCATTTT. Translated, it gives CASSGDRAGQPQHF.

The rearrangement joins TRBV7-9 to TRBJ1-2; D is unresolved. Per germline, CDR1 SEHNR and CDR2 FQNEAQ (reference sequence). The CDR3 loop spans 15 amino acids. The V end was cut by 2 bases, the J end by 4 bases, with 14 bases between. The chain's CDR3 is CASSLLLEGSYGYTF. DNA of the CDR3: TGTGCCAGCAGCTTATTGTTGGAGGGTTCCTATGGCTACACCTTC.

The chain carries TRBV6-5 and TRBJ2-2; possibly TRBD2 for D (5 bases). Per the germline V gene, CDR1 is MNHEY and CDR2 is SVGAGI. The CDR3 totals 16 residues. V was shortened by 0 bases and J by 6 bases, with 14 bases between the two germline ends. CDR3 sequence: CASSYSWPGMAGELFF. For the CDR3, the DNA is TGTGCCAGCAGTTACTCGTGGCCGGGAATGGCCGGGGAGCTGTTTTTT.

This chain uses TRBV7-9 with TRBJ1-3; tentative D call: TRBD1 (6 bases). The V end was cut by 4 bases, the J end by 1 base, with 23 bases between. The CDR3 sequence is 19 residues long. Germline V gives CDR1 SEHNR, CDR2 FQNEAQ (reference sequence). The CDR3 coding sequence is TGTGCCAGCAGCTCCCCCTTGACCAACAGGGCACCATCTGGAAACACCATATATTTT. Protein: CASSSPLTNRAPSGNTIYF. The variable domain in full, completed from reference TRBV7-9 and TRBJ1-3, reads DTGVSQNPRHKITKRGQNVTFRCDPISEHNRLYWYRQTLGQGPEFLTYFQNEAQLEKSRLLSDRFSAERPKGSFSTLEIQRTEQGDSAMYLCASSSPLTNRAPSGNTIYFGEGSWLTVV.

The V and J genes are TRBV2 and TRBJ1-2; 9 bases align to TRBD1. J was trimmed by 5 bases and V by 5 bases; bases with no gene match: 6. There are 14 residues in the CDR3. Germline assignment: CDR1 SNHLY and CDR2 FYNNEI. The CDR3 sequence is CASSSQGARYGYTF. Written as DNA, the CDR3 is TGTGCCAGCAGTTCACAGGGGGCGCGGTATGGCTACACCTTC. The complete variable domain, with remaining parts taken from reference TRBV2 and TRBJ1-2, reads EPEVTQTPSHQVTQMGQEVILRCVPISNHLYFYWYRQILGQKVEFLVSFYNNEISEKSEIFDDQFSVERPDGSNFTLKIRSTKLEDSAMYFCASSSQGARYGYTFGSGTRLTVV.

The chain uses TRBV7-6 and TRBJ2-2; 9 nucleotides line up with TRBD1. Germline lookup yields CDR1 SGHVS and CDR2 FNYEAQ. The ends lost 5 bases at V and 2 bases at J; junction bases unmatched: 9. This CDR3 comprises 17 residues. CDR3 DNA sequence: TGTGCCAGCAGCGCGACAGGGGGAGGAAAAAACACCGGGGAGCTGTTTTTT. As protein: CASSATGGGKNTGELFF.

This rearrangement joins TRBV7-9 to TRBJ1-6, with no clear D. This CDR3 contains 14 residues. Deletions cut 8 bases from V and 5 bases from J, with 13 bases between. Germline assignment: CDR1 SEHNR and CDR2 FQNEAQ (reference sequence). The CDR3 protein is CASHTAGDNSPLHF. The CDR3 nucleotides are TGTGCCAGCCACACTGCCGGGGATAATTCACCCCTCCACTTT.

The rearrangement links TRBV9 to TRBJ2-2; 9 positions match TRBD1. The junction had 9 bases not matched to a gene; V was cut back by 4 bases and J by 2 bases. This CDR3 region has 17 residues. Germline loops: CDR1 SGDLS, CDR2 YYNGEE. For the CDR3, the DNA is TGTGCCAGCAGCACTCCGGGACAGGGATTTAACACCGGGGAGCTGTTTTTT. Translation: CASSTPGQGFNTGELFF.

The genes are TRBV6-5 and TRBJ1-4, with 7 bases that match TRBD1. In germline, CDR1 is MNHEY, CDR2 SVGAGI. The CDR3 has 15 amino acids. The V and J ends lost 5 bases and 7 bases, in that order; junction bases with no gene match: 10. CDR3 DNA sequence: TGTGCCAGCAGTCAAGAACAGGGGACGGGTGAAAAACTGTTTTTT. This gives the protein CASSQEQGTGEKLFF.

The V call is TRBV2, the J call TRBJ1-5; D not resolved. V shed 6 bases and J shed 0 bases, with 15 bases lying between them. Germline V CDR1 and CDR2: SNHLY, FYNNEI. CDR3 length: 16 residues. The CDR3 bases are TGTGCCAGCAGGTCAACTCTAGAGGTTAGCAATCAGCCCCAGCATTTT. It translates to CASRSTLEVSNQPQHF.

The V and J genes are TRBV6-5 and TRBJ1-2; 7 bases align to TRBD1. Germline CDR1 MNHEY, CDR2 SVGAGI. With V trimmed by 2 bases and J by 3 bases, 6 bases remained unmatched. This CDR3 has 15 amino acids. CDR3: CASSYAPGGDYGYTF. The CDR3 nucleotides are TGTGCCAGCAGTTACGCGCCAGGGGGTGACTATGGCTACACCTTC.

The chain employs TRBV10-3 and TRBJ2-3; 7 bases line up with TRBD2. The germline gives CDR1 ENHRY, CDR2 SYGVKD. This CDR3 region has 16 residues. The V gene end was trimmed by 3 bases and the J gene end by 0 bases; junction bases not matched to a gene: 6. The CDR3 spells CAISDLPSGSTDTQYF. CDR3 DNA sequence: TGTGCCATCAGTGATTTGCCTAGCGGAAGCACAGATACGCAGTATTTT.

The V call is TRBV11-1, the J call TRBJ2-3; 14 bases line up with TRBD2. After removal of 5 bases from V and 2 bases from J, the junction contained 12 bases not matched to a gene. Germline lookup yields CDR1 SGHAT and CDR2 FQDESV (reference sequence). There are 19 residues in the CDR3. The CDR3 DNA sequence: TGTGCCAGCAGCGTCGGGACTAGCGGGAGCGCGGGGTTCACAGATACGCAGTATTTT. This codes for CASSVGTSGSAGFTDTQYF.

This clone was seen only a few times. The gene calls are TRBV11-2 and TRBJ2-3; 9 nucleotides match TRBD2. Germline lookup yields CDR1 SGHAT and CDR2 FQNNGV. The CDR3 sequence is 16 residues long. With V trimmed by 4 bases and J by 3 bases, 8 bases remained unmatched. Here the CDR3 DNA reads TGTGCCAGCAGCTCCCTTCGCGGGAGGGCGACAGATACGCAGTATTTT. It codes for CASSSLRGRATDTQYF.

The chain recombines TRBV29-1 with TRBJ2-1; perhaps TRBD2 as D (5 bases). Trimming took off 2 bases at V and 6 bases at J, with 14 bases between the two ends. CDR3 length: 14 residues. Per the germline V gene, CDR1 is SQVTM and CDR2 is ANQGSEA. The CDR3 region has the DNA TGCAGCGTTGAATCTCGGGGAAGGGTCAATGAGCAGTTCTTC. This sequence encodes CSVESRGRVNEQFF.